Listed below are T cell receptor beta chains from one sample, sequenced in a study of Graves' ophthalmopathy and Graves' hyperthyroidism. Each CDR3 protein is one row after TCRdb ran MiXCR on the multiplex PCR reads. Among about 1.1 million distinct CDR3 sequences listed, about two fifths were seen once. Specimen: peripheral blood or thyroid tissue (not recorded which). These receptors originate from an adult man with Graves' hyperthyroidism. CDR3s include the opening cysteine and the closing phenylalanine or tryptophan.

TRBJ1-2 TRBV7-9 CASSPPNRWHGYTF
- TRBV7-2 CASSLMTGYHEQFF
TRBJ2-7 TRBV4-3 CASSQIRDRDYEQYF
TRBJ2-5 TRBV10-3 CAISEGLAGGETQYF
TRBJ2-5 TRBV15 CATSRDQGGTQYF
TRBJ1-1 TRBV5-1 CASSPRTLGDTEAFF
TRBJ1-2 TRBV29-1 CSVPRDRSNYGYTF
TRBJ1-2 TRBV14 CASSQKPGIFQATRNYGYTF
TRBJ2-2 TRBV9 CASSLRAGGTGELFF
TRBJ2-5 TRBV6-5 CASSYNEDEAQYF
TRBJ1-6 TRBV10-3 CAIARSIIGEYNSPLHF
TRBJ1-1 TRBV7-2 CASSAQGGRTEAFF
TRBJ2-7 TRBV7-9 CASTETGLTYEQYF
TRBJ2-1 TRBV29-1 CSAEGASGSSNEQFF
TRBJ2-7 TRBV25-1 CASSDTSYSYEQYF
TRBJ2-7 TRBV10-3 CAISGGQGAGSYEQYF
TRBJ2-5 TRBV7-9 CASSQGAEETQYF
TRBJ1-1 TRBV6-2/TRBV6-3 CASSYWTGNTEAFF
TRBJ1-5 TRBV12-3/TRBV12-4 CASTLDGSIHF
TRBJ2-5 TRBV14 CASSQLGFQETQYF
TRBJ1-1 TRBV19 CASSISLNTEAFF
TRBJ2-5 TRBV9 CASSVSSGMRETQYF
TRBJ2-5 TRBV12-3/TRBV12-4 CASSQSYKAQETQYF
TRBJ1-6 TRBV20-1 CSARDRDSPLHF
TRBJ1-2 TRBV7-9 CASSLADGYTF
TRBJ2-2 TRBV12-3/TRBV12-4 CASSRGLAGFTGELFF
TRBJ2-7 TRBV10-3 CAIRSGGAKEQYF
TRBJ2-7 TRBV30 CAWNRGQDEQYF
TRBJ2-7 TRBV25-1 CAPSGRGQGNYEQYF
TRBJ2-7 TRBV4-3 CASSPTLTYEQYF
TRBJ2-2 TRBV24-1 CATSDIPRTGSSTGELFF
TRBJ1-6 TRBV10-3 CAISESRLLEDNSPLHF
TRBJ1-2 TRBV20-1 CSASGTESNYGYTF
TRBJ2-5 TRBV7-8 CASSPRTAWTGQETQYF
TRBJ2-7 TRBV29-1 CSVGDQGRWF
TRBJ1-6 TRBV2 CARGGGSSYNSPLHF
TRBJ1-5 TRBV12-3/TRBV12-4 CASSPGTGDSWSQHF
TRBJ2-7 TRBV6-1 CASSGQGVGVEQYF
TRBJ1-2 TRBV4-1 CASSQGYEKSNYGYTF
TRBJ2-7 TRBV10-3 CATGLAGVYEQYF
TRBJ1-2 TRBV6-5 CASSYSDSYGYTF
TRBJ1-3 TRBV7-2 CASSSNRGRSGNTIYF
TRBJ2-7 TRBV28 CASTPGWDSSYEQYF
TRBJ1-1 TRBV6-2/TRBV6-3 CASSYWLIGRNTEAFF
TRBJ1-1 TRBV9 CASSPRTGLMNTEAFF
TRBJ1-5 TRBV2 CASSVADFDSNQPQHF
TRBJ2-7 TRBV5-1 CASSLRGVVDEQYF
TRBJ2-7 TRBV19 CASSRTGQNYEQYF
TRBJ1-2 TRBV10-2 CASSLPYPGGLGYTF
TRBJ2-5 TRBV20-1 CSARGQGLGETQYF
TRBJ2-3 TRBV11-2 CASRSWGTDTQYF
TRBJ2-7 TRBV2 CASTPREGGVGEQYF
TRBJ1-6 TRBV19 CASSTHTGTVNSPLHF
TRBJ1-4 TRBV12-3/TRBV12-4 CASSHGYLSEKLFF